These 25 T cell receptor beta chains came from one sample sequenced in a study of PD-1 blockade in classical Hodgkin lymphoma. Here immunoSEQ multiplex PCR was the method, and the copy in TCRdb shows in-frame clones only, minus some. This sample carries some 24,000 clones, around 84% of them seen once, and the ten largest clones take 6.2%. Time point of the sample: cycle 4 day 1 (C4D1), after less than 7 weeks of nivolumab. Relapse was seen in all patients after autologous stem cell transplantation, and brentuximab vedotin exposure was variable. Sequencing was performed on peripheral blood mononuclear cells (PBMCs), taken before the fourth cycle of nivolumab. These receptors were taken from a human donor with classical Hodgkin lymphoma.

The genes are TRBV15 and TRBJ2-1, with no clear D. Germline V lookup: CDR1 LNHNV, CDR2 YYDKDF (reference sequence). The CDR3 has 11 amino acids. V lost 5 bases, J lost 9 bases, and 8 bases lay in between. CDR3 sequence (DNA): TGTGCCACCAGCGAGTACGGTGAGCAGTTCTTC. Translation gives CATSEYGEQFF.

The chain uses TRBV7-9 and TRBJ2-3; 8 nucleotides align to TRBD2. Trimming removed 2 bases from V and 0 bases from J; junction bases left unmatched: 1. The CDR3 is made up of 15 amino acids. Germline V gene lookup returns CDR1 SEHNR and CDR2 FQNEAQ (reference sequence). In DNA, the CDR3 is TGTGCCAGCAGCTTACGGACTAGCAGCACAGATACGCAGTATTTT. Encoded protein: CASSLRTSSTDTQYF.

The chain is built from TRBV7-2 and TRBJ2-2; 8 bases are shared with TRBD1. The CDR3 sequence is 14 residues long. J was trimmed by 5 bases and V by 5 bases; bases with no gene match: 4. Per germline, CDR1 SGHTA and CDR2 FQGNSA. The CDR3 nucleotides are TGTGCCAGCAGCCTCAGGGGGCGAACCGGGGAGCTGTTTTTT. Its translation: CASSLRGRTGELFF.

The chain recombines TRBV21-1 with TRBJ1-1. TRBV21-1 is a pseudogene segment. This CDR3 comprises 15 residues. CDR3 bases: TGTGCCAGCAGCAAAGCGCAAGTCCGGGGGACTGAAGCTTTCTTT. Its protein is CASSKAQVRGTEAFF.

The CDR3 loop is CASSSGGPYNEQFF. The DNA of the CDR3 is TGTGCCAGCAGTTCGGGAGGGCCTTACAATGAGCAGTTCTTC. V usage is TRBV27 and J usage is TRBJ2-1; 8 bases map to TRBD2. Germline V gene lookup returns CDR1 MNHEY and CDR2 SMNVEV (reference sequence). CDR3 length: 14 amino acids. Trimming cost V 4 bases and J 4 bases; bases outside gene matches: 3.

A single count supports this clone. The rearrangement joins TRBV11-2 to TRBJ1-1; D remains unclear. V was shortened by 2 bases and J by 11 bases, with 15 bases between the two germline ends. The CDR3 contains 13 residues. The germline CDR1 and CDR2 sequences are SGHAT and FQNNGV. Here the CDR3 DNA reads TGTGCCAGCAGCTTAAATCCCCCGGGGATGGCTTTCTTT. This sequence encodes CASSLNPPGMAFF.

CDR3 coding DNA: TGTGCCAGCAGTTCGGCCGTGAACACTGAAGCTTTCTTT. Translation: CASSSAVNTEAFF. The chain uses TRBV27 and TRBJ1-1; D gene ambiguous. Looked up from germline, CDR1 is MNHEY and CDR2 is SMNVEV (reference sequence). This CDR3 has 13 residues. The V gene lost 4 bases and the J gene lost 0 bases, with 6 bases spanning the gap.

The chain carries TRBV6-5 and TRBJ2-1, with 10 positions matching TRBD2. This CDR3 contains 14 residues. From germline, CDR1 is MNHEY and CDR2 SVGAGI. The V gene end was trimmed by 4 bases and the J gene end by 6 bases; junction bases not matched to a gene: 3. The CDR3 region has the DNA TGTGCCAGCAGTTCGGGACTAGCGAGCAATGAGCAGTTCTTC. This codes for CASSSGLASNEQFF.

The chain has TRBV19 and TRBJ2-7; tentatively, D is TRBD2 (6 bases). The CDR3 loop spans 14 amino acids. Germline V gene data show CDR1 as LNHDA and CDR2 as SQIVND (reference sequence). Trimming left V 0 bases short and J 7 bases short, with 13 bases between. In nucleotides, the CDR3 is TGTGCCAGTAGTATAGATCGAGGAGGGGATGAGCAGTACTTC. It codes for CASSIDRGGDEQYF.

The chain combines TRBV7-2 with TRBJ1-2, with TRBD1 matching 7 bases. The ends lost 5 bases at V and 4 bases at J; junction bases unmatched: 7. Germline V CDR1 and CDR2: SGHTA, FQGNSA. CDR3 length: 14 amino acids. The CDR3 sequence: CASSPLQGVYGYTF. The DNA of the CDR3 is TGTGCCAGCAGCCCACTTCAGGGGGTCTATGGCTACACCTTC.

V usage is TRBV28 and J usage is TRBJ2-2, with TRBD1 matching 7 bases. Losses at the gene ends were 4 bases for V and 0 bases for J; bases not matched to a gene: 17. The CDR3 covers 20 residues. Germline assignment: CDR1 MDHEN and CDR2 SYDVKM. The CDR3, as DNA: TGTGCCAGCAGTTATTACCTTGGGACAGCTATACACGCGAACACCGGGGAGCTGTTTTTT. Amino acids: CASSYYLGTAIHANTGELFF.

The chain carries TRBV4-1 and TRBJ1-1; D call uncertain. The V and J ends lost 3 bases and 0 bases respectively, with 11 bases between them. Looked up from germline, CDR1 is MGHRA and CDR2 is YSYEKL. The CDR3 covers 15 residues. This chain's CDR3 is CASSHPDLMNTEAFF. The CDR3 DNA reads as TGCGCCAGCAGCCACCCGGACTTGATGAACACTGAAGCTTTCTTT.

The rearrangement joins TRBV19 to TRBJ1-5, with D possibly matching TRBD1 (5 bases). The CDR3 spans 14 residues. Germline V gene data show CDR1 as LNHDA and CDR2 as SQIVND (reference sequence). V lost 10 bases, J lost 1 base, and 14 bases lay in between. The CDR3: CATRRALSNQPQHF. As DNA, the CDR3 is TGTGCCACCCGCAGGGCTTTGAGCAATCAGCCCCAGCATTTT. The full variable domain, its missing parts supplied by reference TRBV19 and TRBJ1-5, is DGGITQSPKYLFRKEGQNVTLSCEQNLNHDAMYWYRQDPGQGLRLIYYSQIVNDFQKGDIAEGYSVSREKKESFPLTVTSAQKNPTAFYLCATRRALSNQPQHFGDGTRLSIL.

The DNA for the CDR3 is TGTGCCAGCAGCTTAGACGGTAGCAATCAGCCCCAGCATTTT. Its translation: CASSLDGSNQPQHF. The rearrangement joins TRBV11-2 to TRBJ1-5, with unresolved D. Trimming stripped 0 bases from V and 0 bases from J, with 3 bases between. Germline V lookup: CDR1 SGHAT, CDR2 FQNNGV. This CDR3 spans 14 amino acids.

The V call is TRBV20-1, the J call TRBJ1-1; possibly TRBD1 for D (6 bases). This CDR3 contains 11 residues. CDR1 and CDR2 (germline): DFQATT, SNEGSKA (reference sequence). The V and J ends lost 3 bases and 12 bases respectively, with 14 bases between them. CDR3 DNA sequence: TGCAGTGCTAGGGGGGGGACAAAAACTTTCTTT. Its protein product is CSARGGTKTFF.

V is TRBV15 and J is TRBJ2-5; the D gene is possibly TRBD1 (7 bases). V lost 5 bases to trimming and J lost 7 bases, with 17 bases between them. CDR1 and CDR2 (germline): LNHNV, YYDKDF (reference sequence). The CDR3 length is 14 residues. CDR3 DNA: TGTGCCACCAGCCGGGACAGTGCCGGGGGGACCCAGTACTTC. This encodes CATSRDSAGGTQYF.

With regard to this clone: Other nucleotide sequences from this sample produce the same CDR3. CDR3 in amino acids: CASSAGGRGRGEQYF. In DNA, the CDR3 is TGTGCCAGCAGCGCGGGGGGGCGGGGGCGCGGCGAGCAGTACTTC. The chain couples TRBV9 to TRBJ2-7; TRBD2 aligns across 8 bases. This CDR3 region has 15 residues. Germline trimming cut 3 bases from V and 6 bases from J; bases unmatched to any gene: 11. CDR1 is SGDLS and CDR2 is YYNGEE in the germline V gene.

This clone was picked up one time. This chain connects TRBV5-6 to TRBJ2-7, with 7 bases lining up with TRBD1. Germline trimming cut 0 bases from V and 3 bases from J; bases unmatched to any gene: 3. Germline CDR1 is SGHDT and CDR2 is YYEEEE. The CDR3 length is 14 residues. The CDR3 nucleotides read TGTGCCAGCAGCTTGGGGGACAGAGACTACGAGCAGTACTTC. The encoded protein is CASSLGDRDYEQYF.

This sequence joins TRBV9 and TRBJ2-2, with 7 bases that match TRBD2. J lost 12 bases, V lost 2 bases, and 7 bases had no gene match. CDR3 length: 13 amino acids. Germline V lookup: CDR1 SGDLS, CDR2 YYNGEE. The CDR3 region has the DNA TGTGCCAGCAGCGTGGACGGGGGGAAGAAGCTGTTTTTT. Translation gives CASSVDGGKKLFF.

The gene calls are TRBV27 and TRBJ2-1, with a tentative D call TRBD1 (6 bases). The CDR3 is 14 amino acids. The germline V gene has CDR1 MNHEY and CDR2 SMNVEV (reference sequence). The germline V and J ends were trimmed by 3 bases and 4 bases, with 10 bases remaining between them. The CDR3: CASSLTGVYNEQFF. The CDR3 nucleotides read TGTGCCAGCAGTTTGACAGGTGTTTACAATGAGCAGTTCTTC.

The chain couples TRBV4-3 to TRBJ2-7; possibly TRBD2 for D (5 bases). V lost 4 bases and J 2 bases, leaving 15 bases between the germline ends. This CDR3 region has 15 residues. Germline CDR1 and CDR2: LGHNA and YSLEER. CDR3 loop: CASSPRIGGTYEQYF. The CDR3 coding sequence is TGCGCCAGCAGCCCACGAATAGGAGGTACCTACGAGCAGTACTTC.

The chain links TRBV4-1 to TRBJ1-2; no reliable D call. Trimming stripped 0 bases from V and 1 base from J, with 6 bases between. The CDR3 length is 14 residues. Germline CDR1 and CDR2: MGHRA and YSYEKL. The chain's CDR3 is CASSQEQFNYGYTF. The CDR3 coding sequence is TGCGCCAGCAGCCAAGAACAGTTTAACTATGGCTACACCTTC.

The rearrangement links TRBV5-1 to TRBJ2-5; D is uncertain. V gave up 5 bases and J gave up 1 base, with 9 bases separating them. The CDR3 spans 13 residues. Germline CDR1 is SGHRS and CDR2 is YFSETQ. CDR3 sequence: CASRESSQETQYF. CDR3 coding DNA: TGCGCCAGCAGGGAGTCAAGCCAAGAGACCCAGTACTTC.

The V and J genes are TRBV5-1 and TRBJ1-3; D is unresolved. This CDR3 region has 15 residues. From germline, CDR1 is SGHRS and CDR2 YFSETQ. Deletions cut 2 bases from V and 1 base from J, with 10 bases between. The CDR3 is CASSLKGLSGNTIYF. The CDR3 region has the DNA TGCGCCAGCAGCTTAAAAGGTCTTTCTGGAAACACCATATATTTT.

The V and J genes are TRBV11-2 and TRBJ1-1; D gene uncertain. Deletions cut 5 bases from V and 3 bases from J, with 7 bases between. Germline V lookup: CDR1 SGHAT, CDR2 FQNNGV. CDR3 length: 12 residues. CDR3 sequence (DNA): TGTGCCAGCAGCCAGGATTACACTGAAGCTTTCTTT. Amino acid sequence: CASSQDYTEAFF.